One sample yielded the 24 T cell receptor beta chains listed below, sequenced in a study of cytomegalovirus exposure and HLA in healthy donors. Both 60 Vbeta primers and 13 Jbeta primers went into the PCR. The table came from immunoSEQ multiplex PCR; TCRdb's copy has only in-frame clones and leaves some out. Among more than 85,000 clones, under 90% were seen once, and the ten largest hold over 2%. The sequenced material came from PBMCs. Receptor source: a woman in her thirties in good health and CMV-seronegative.

The rearrangement joins TRBV19 to TRBJ2-1, with 8 bases lining up with TRBD1. V dropped 3 bases and J dropped 7; count of bases not matched to a gene: 17. The CDR3 length is 18 residues. CDR1 LNHDA and CDR2 SQIVND come from the germline V gene (reference sequence). The CDR3 is CASSMGPRTGSGPNEQFF. CDR3 sequence (DNA): TGTGCCAGTAGTATGGGTCCACGGACAGGGTCGGGACCTAATGAGCAGTTCTTC.

The CDR3 DNA sequence: TGCGCCAGCAGCTTGGTGCTAAGCTACGAGCAGTACTTC. Translating it yields CASSLVLSYEQYF. The chain is built from TRBV5-1 and TRBJ2-5; D gene ambiguous. Near its end, the DNA agrees better with TRBJ2-7, so the J call may be wrong. This CDR3 has 13 amino acids. Germline values: CDR1 SGHRS, CDR2 YFSETQ.

DNA of the CDR3: TGTGCCAGCAGCTTACTCTCCCTGCAGCGCCTGAGGAGCTCCTACGAGCAGTACTTC. Translation: CASSLLSLQRLRSSYEQYF. J is TRBJ2-7 and V is TRBV28; D gene ambiguous. Germline assignment: CDR1 MDHEN and CDR2 SYDVKM. V was trimmed by 6 bases and J by 0 bases, leaving 27 bases between them. The CDR3 has 19 residues.

This clone was counted between two and nine times. The chain is built from TRBV19 and TRBJ1-2; 7 bases fit TRBD1. This CDR3 has 16 amino acids. Trimming took 1 base from V and 6 from J; bases not matched to a gene: 11. The germline CDR1 and CDR2 sequences are LNHDA and SQIVND (reference sequence). For the CDR3, the DNA is TGTGCCAGTAGTATAGCGGGATTCACAGGGGATGATGGCTACACCTTC. It translates to CASSIAGFTGDDGYTF.

The rearrangement uses TRBV7-2 and TRBJ1-5; TRBD1 aligns across 7 bases. The CDR3 is made up of 17 amino acids. The J segment lost 2 bases and the V segment lost 5 bases, leaving 12 bases of the junction unmatched. Per germline, CDR1 SGHTA and CDR2 FQGNSA. For the CDR3, the DNA is TGTGCCAGCAGCATTACGGTTCAGGGGGAGCGCAATCAGCCCCAGCATTTT. This sequence encodes CASSITVQGERNQPQHF.

The chain couples TRBV6-5 to TRBJ2-7; TRBD1 matches 8 bases. The ends lost 6 bases at V and 3 bases at J; junction bases unmatched: 10. CDR1 MNHEY and CDR2 SVGAGI come from the germline V gene. The CDR3 is made up of 15 amino acids. CDR3 region: CASSSVGTGSYEQYF. The CDR3, as DNA: TGTGCCAGCAGCTCGGTTGGGACAGGAAGCTACGAGCAGTACTTC.

This clone was counted a single time. The chain joins TRBV19 to TRBJ1-1, with 8 bases identical to TRBD1. There are 15 residues in the CDR3. Germline assignment: CDR1 LNHDA and CDR2 SQIVND (reference sequence). V shed 5 bases, J shed 5 bases, and the junction held 10 bases outside the gene matches. The CDR3 DNA is TGTGCCAGTAGTGAAAACCCAGGGGGCTTAACTGAAGCTTTCTTT. Amino acids: CASSENPGGLTEAFF.

The CDR3 spells CASSLGFRTGTGDNSEQYF. The CDR3 DNA reads as TGTGCCAGCAGCTTAGGATTCCGAACCGGGACAGGGGACAACTCCGAGCAGTACTTC. This chain links TRBV11-2 with TRBJ2-7; 10 positions match TRBD1. The CDR3 consists of 19 residues. The germline CDR1 and CDR2 sequences are SGHAT and FQNNGV. V trimming: 1 base; J trimming: 6 bases; junction bases outside the gene matches: 18.

Comments on this clone: One end of the junction does not line up with germline, which may come from a read error. This same CDR3 is encoded by further DNA sequences in the sample. This sequence joins TRBV11-3 and TRBJ2-2; D is perhaps TRBD2 (5 bases). The CDR3 is made up of 15 amino acids. CDR1 and CDR2 from the germline V gene are SGHNT and YENEEA. The CDR3 sequence is CASRGAGGNTGELFF. CDR3 nucleotides: TGTGCCAGCAGGGGCGCAGGTGGGAACACCGGGGAGCTGTTTTTC.

This chain links TRBV5-4 with TRBJ1-1; D not certain. Germline CDR1 and CDR2: SGHNT and YYREEE (reference sequence). This CDR3 has 14 amino acids. Trimming removed 2 bases from V and 1 base from J, with 9 bases in between. CDR3 nucleotides: TGTGCCAGCAGCTTCCAGGTGGGGAACACTGAAGCTTTCTTT. Protein: CASSFQVGNTEAFF.

The V gene is TRBV6-5, the J gene TRBJ1-2; D unresolved. Trimming left V 7 bases short and J 7 bases short, with 13 bases between. Germline CDR1 reads MNHEY; CDR2 reads SVGAGI. This CDR3 is built from 12 residues. CDR3 residues: CASTVEGLGYTF. The CDR3 DNA reads TGTGCCAGCACTGTGGAGGGCCTTGGCTACACCTTC.

The chain has TRBV10-1 and TRBJ2-5, with 7 bases lining up with TRBD1. J lost 9 bases, V lost 2 bases, and 18 bases had no gene match. CDR1 is WNHNN and CDR2 is SYGVQD in the germline V gene (reference sequence). This CDR3 spans 17 amino acids. CDR3 residues: CASSETQKGARNVAQYF. The CDR3 bases are TGCGCCAGCAGTGAGACCCAAAAGGGGGCTCGAAATGTGGCCCAGTACTTC.

This clone came up once. The CDR3 bases are TGTGCCAGCACTACAGGGTCCTCTGGCTACACCTTC. Amino acid sequence: CASTTGSSGYTF. V and J are TRBV28 and TRBJ1-2; weak D call: TRBD1 (6 bases). Trimming took 7 bases from V and 7 from J, leaving 13 bases between them. The CDR3 has 12 residues. Germline V CDR1 and CDR2: MDHEN, SYDVKM.

The chain uses TRBV7-3 and TRBJ2-3; 7 bases match TRBD2. Trimming at V came to 5 bases and at J to 5 bases, leaving 13 bases not matched to a gene. The CDR3 loop spans 16 amino acids. The germline gives CDR1 SGHTA, CDR2 FQGTGA. The CDR3 coding sequence is TGTGCCAGCAGCCAAGGGAGGGATCTTATTTTAGATACGCAGTATTTT. Translating gives CASSQGRDLILDTQYF. The full variable domain, with the rest looked up from reference TRBV7-3 and TRBJ2-3, is GAGVSQTPSNKVTEKGKYVELRCDPISGHTALYWYRQSLGQGPEFLIYFQGTGAADDSGLPNDRFFAVRPEGSVSTLKIQRTERGDSAVYLCASSQGRDLILDTQYFGPGTRLTVL.

This sequence joins TRBV25-1 and TRBJ1-2; TRBD1 matches 11 bases. The germline V gene has CDR1 MGHDK and CDR2 SYGVNS. The CDR3 sequence is 14 residues long. Losses at the gene ends were 6 bases for V and 2 bases for J; bases not matched to a gene: 2. CDR3 protein: CASRGQGGNYGYTF. Written as DNA, the CDR3 is TGTGCCAGCAGGGGACAGGGGGGCAACTATGGCTACACCTTC.

Only one count was recorded for this clone. The rearrangement joins TRBV18 to TRBJ1-2; TRBD1 matches at 9 bases. This CDR3 has 13 amino acids. CDR1 and CDR2 from the germline V gene are KGHSH and LQKENI. V dropped 3 bases and J dropped 8; count of bases not matched to a gene: 4. CDR3 coding DNA: TGTGCCAGCTCACCCGACGGACAGGGGGGCTACACCTTC. Protein product: CASSPDGQGGYTF.

This chain connects TRBV18 to TRBJ1-1; D call uncertain. The CDR3 consists of 13 residues. V lost 3 bases to trimming and J lost 5 bases, with 10 bases between them. From germline, CDR1 is KGHSH and CDR2 LQKENI. As DNA, the CDR3 is TGTGCCAGCTCACCCCGAGGGAGGACTGAAGCTTTCTTT. Protein product: CASSPRGRTEAFF.

J is TRBJ2-4 and V is TRBV18, with 7 bases matching TRBD1. V lost 6 bases and J lost 5; bases outside the gene matches: 4. This CDR3 has 13 residues. Germline V lookup: CDR1 KGHSH, CDR2 LQKENI. CDR3 nucleotide sequence: TGTGCCAGCTCTAGGGACAGCCAAAACATTCAGTACTTC. Protein product: CASSRDSQNIQYF.

The chain is built from TRBV30 and TRBJ1-6, with 9 bases identical to TRBD1. CDR3 length equals 16 residues. The germline CDR1 and CDR2 sequences are GTSNPN and SVGIG (reference sequence). The V segment lost 3 bases and the J segment 11 bases; nucleotides outside the gene matches: 14. CDR3 in DNA: TGTGCCTGGAGCCCTCTTCCGGGACAGGGAGGTACACCCCTCCACTTT. This translates into CAWSPLPGQGGTPLHF.

The CDR3 DNA follows: TGCGCCAGCAGCCCCACAGTAGACACTGAAGCTTTCTTT. Its translation: CASSPTVDTEAFF. The chain uses TRBV5-1 and TRBJ1-1; unclear D gene. Per germline, CDR1 SGHRS and CDR2 YFSETQ. The CDR3 is 13 amino acids. V was shortened by 4 bases and J by 3 bases, with 10 bases between the two germline ends. The full variable domain, completed using reference TRBV5-1 and TRBJ1-1, is KAGVTQTPRYLIKTRGQQVTLSCSPISGHRSVSWYQQTPGQGLQFLFEYFSETQRNKGNFPGRFSGRQFSNSRSEMNVSTLELGDSALYLCASSPTVDTEAFFGQGTRLTVV.

The chain is built from TRBV28 and TRBJ2-5; 9 nucleotides align to TRBD1. The CDR3 length is 21 residues. Looked up from germline, CDR1 is MDHEN and CDR2 is SYDVKM. Unmatched junction bases numbered 24, after V lost 2 bases and J lost 5 bases. The CDR3 region has the DNA TGTGCCAGCAGTTTACGATCCTGGTTGGCCAATGGCCGGGACAGGGAGGAGACCCAGTACTTC. Its translation: CASSLRSWLANGRDREETQYF.

CDR3 nucleotides: TGTGCCAGCAAGCAGGGGACCACTGAAGCTTTCTTT. This sequence encodes CASKQGTTEAFF. This chain connects TRBV6-5 to TRBJ1-1; D may be TRBD1 (6 bases). V gave up 7 bases and J gave up 4 bases, with 10 bases separating them. The CDR3 sequence is 12 residues long. CDR1 is MNHEY, CDR2 SVGAGI, per germline.

The rearrangement joins TRBV9 to TRBJ1-1, with unresolved D. Trimming removed 0 bases at V and 0 bases at J, with 6 bases between. CDR3 length: 14 amino acids. The germline V gene has CDR1 SGDLS and CDR2 YYNGEE. The CDR3 protein is CASSVGHLNTEAFF. In DNA form, the CDR3 reads TGTGCCAGCAGCGTAGGACACTTGAACACTGAAGCTTTCTTT.

The V call is TRBV27, the J call TRBJ2-7; 8 bases are a match to TRBD2. V trimming: 8 bases; J trimming: 2 bases; junction bases outside the gene matches: 8. The CDR3 is 14 amino acids. Per the germline V gene, CDR1 is MNHEY and CDR2 is SMNVEV (reference sequence). The CDR3 nucleotides are TGTGCCAGCGCCAAGCGGGAGTTCCCCTACGAGCAGTACTTC. This translates into CASAKREFPYEQYF.